The entry below describes one TCR beta chain. Its specificity is not known. The CDR3 is 16 amino acids. Trimming at V came to 2 bases and at J to 0 bases, leaving 2 bases not matched to a gene. In germline, CDR1 is SGHDN, CDR2 FVKESK. Clones were read by immunoSEQ multiplex PCR, and TCRdb kept only the in-frame ones, dropping some. The sample has fewer than 1,500 clones, roughly 33% seen once. This sample is drawn from a study of T cells in localized non-small cell lung cancer. Findings and limits, study-wide: Tumor showed lower T cell clonality than uninvolved adjacent lung, where it was highest.

This sample comprised normal lung tissue next to the tumor, obtained before any cancer treatment. The TCR comes from a male donor at least 60 years old with stage I squamous cell lung carcinoma. The V call is TRBV14, the J call TRBJ2-4, with 9 bases that match TRBD1. The CDR3 DNA is TGTGCCAGCAGCCAATCACAGGGGGCAGCCAAAAACATTCAGTACTTC. Protein sequence: CASSQSQGAAKNIQYF.